This record concerns one TCR beta chain sequence. Its antigen is undetermined. The data stem from a study of T-cell reconstitution after alpha-beta-depleted transplantation in children. The ends lost 1 base at V and 3 bases at J; junction bases unmatched: 6. The germline CDR1 and CDR2 sequences are SGHAT and FQNNGV. The CDR3 is made up of 15 amino acids. Preparing the TCRbeta library involved the use of unique molecular identifiers. TCRdb used MiXCR to reprocess the PCR reads, holding one entry per CDR3 protein. The sample shows almost 600,000 distinct CDR3 sequences, around 27% of them seen only once. The study, taken as a whole, reports: T-cell counts and diversity were attributed mostly to newly produced T cells one year after transplant. Several hundred rapidly expanded clones from non-depleted graft cells reportedly supplied alpha-beta T cells about two months post-transplant. The study traced high day-60 TCRbeta diversity in some patients to surviving recipient T cells and thymic progenitors.

The J gene is TRBJ2-7, the V gene TRBV11-2, with TRBD2 matching over 7 bases. The sequenced sample was PBMCs, obtained before TCRalphabeta/CD19-depleted stem cell transplant. This receptor was taken from a boy under two years old with Wiskott-Aldrich syndrome, due to receive a stem cell transplant. CDR3 coding DNA: TGTGCCAGCAGCTTAGGTTTGCCTAGCGGCTACGAGCAGTACTTC. Translation gives CASSLGLPSGYEQYF. The full variable domain, rest sourced from reference TRBV11-2 and TRBJ2-7, is EAGVAQSPRYKIIEKRQSVAFWCNPISGHATLYWYQQILGQGPKLLIQFQNNGVVDDSQLPKDRFSAERLKGVDSTLKIQPAKLEDSAVYLCASSLGLPSGYEQYFGPGTRLTVT.